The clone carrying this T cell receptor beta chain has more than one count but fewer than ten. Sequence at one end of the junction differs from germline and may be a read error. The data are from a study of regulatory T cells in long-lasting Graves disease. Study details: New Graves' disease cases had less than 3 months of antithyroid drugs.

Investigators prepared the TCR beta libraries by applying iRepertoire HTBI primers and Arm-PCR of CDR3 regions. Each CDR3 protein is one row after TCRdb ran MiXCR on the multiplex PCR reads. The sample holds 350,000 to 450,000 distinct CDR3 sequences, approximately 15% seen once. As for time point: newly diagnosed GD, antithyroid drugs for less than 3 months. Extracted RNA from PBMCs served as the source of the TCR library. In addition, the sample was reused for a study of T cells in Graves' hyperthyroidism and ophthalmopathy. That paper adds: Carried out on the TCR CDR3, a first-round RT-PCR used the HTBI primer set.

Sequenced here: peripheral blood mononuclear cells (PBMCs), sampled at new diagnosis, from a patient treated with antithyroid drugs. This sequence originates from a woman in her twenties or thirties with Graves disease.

The CDR3 coding sequence is TGTGCCAGCAGCCATCGCGGGCGGCCGATCTCCCACAATGAGCAGTTCTTC. As protein: CASSHRGRPISHNEQFF. The rearrangement links TRBV13 to TRBJ2-1, with D tentatively TRBD2 (5 bases). Germline loops: CDR1 PRHDT, CDR2 FYEKMQ (reference sequence). The CDR3 is made up of 17 amino acids.